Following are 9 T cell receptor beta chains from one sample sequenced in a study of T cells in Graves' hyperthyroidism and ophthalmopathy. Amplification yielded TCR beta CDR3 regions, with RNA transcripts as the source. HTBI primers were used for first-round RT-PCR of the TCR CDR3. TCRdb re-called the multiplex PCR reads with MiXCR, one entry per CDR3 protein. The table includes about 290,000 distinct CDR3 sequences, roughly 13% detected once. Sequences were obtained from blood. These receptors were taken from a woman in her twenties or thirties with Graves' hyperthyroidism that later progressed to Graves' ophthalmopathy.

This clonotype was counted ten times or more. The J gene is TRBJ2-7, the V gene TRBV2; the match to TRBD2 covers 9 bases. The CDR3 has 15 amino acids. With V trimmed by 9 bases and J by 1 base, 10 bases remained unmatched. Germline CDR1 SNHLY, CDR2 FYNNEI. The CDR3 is CASTEAGGESYEQYF. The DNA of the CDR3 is TGTGCCAGTACAGAAGCGGGAGGCGAATCCTACGAGCAGTACTTC.

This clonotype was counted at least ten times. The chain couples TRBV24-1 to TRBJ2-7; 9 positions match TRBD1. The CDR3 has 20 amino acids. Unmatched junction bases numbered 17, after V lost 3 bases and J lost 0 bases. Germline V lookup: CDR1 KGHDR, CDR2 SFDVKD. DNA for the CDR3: TGTGCCACCAGTGATGAAGGGGACAGGGTCGTTCGGGTTAGCTCCTACGAGCAGTACTTC. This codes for CATSDEGDRVVRVSSYEQYF.

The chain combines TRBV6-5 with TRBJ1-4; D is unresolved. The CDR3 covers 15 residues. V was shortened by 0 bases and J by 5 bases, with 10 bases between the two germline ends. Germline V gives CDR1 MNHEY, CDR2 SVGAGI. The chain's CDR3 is CASSYSIQRNEKLFF. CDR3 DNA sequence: TGTGCCAGCAGTTACTCGATCCAGCGGAATGAAAAACTGTTTTTT.

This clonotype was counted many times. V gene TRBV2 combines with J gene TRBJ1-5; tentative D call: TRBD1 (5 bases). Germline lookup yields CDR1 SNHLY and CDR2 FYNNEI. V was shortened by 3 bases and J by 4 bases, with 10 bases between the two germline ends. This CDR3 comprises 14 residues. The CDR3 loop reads CASSDTGQNQPQHF. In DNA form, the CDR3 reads TGTGCCAGCAGTGATACAGGTCAGAATCAGCCCCAGCATTTT.

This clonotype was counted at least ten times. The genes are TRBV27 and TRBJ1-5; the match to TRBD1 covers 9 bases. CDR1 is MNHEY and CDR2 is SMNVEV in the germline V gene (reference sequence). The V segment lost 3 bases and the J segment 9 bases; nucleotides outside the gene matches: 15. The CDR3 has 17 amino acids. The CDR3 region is CASSFHWTGAGVGPQHF. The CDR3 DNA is TGTGCCAGCAGTTTCCACTGGACAGGGGCTGGGGTTGGGCCCCAGCATTTT.

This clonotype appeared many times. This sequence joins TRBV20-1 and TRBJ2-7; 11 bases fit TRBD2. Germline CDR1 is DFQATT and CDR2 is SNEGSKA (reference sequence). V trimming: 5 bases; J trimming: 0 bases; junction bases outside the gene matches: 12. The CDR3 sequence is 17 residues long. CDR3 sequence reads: CSAHSGRVTGSSYEQYF. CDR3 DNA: TGCAGTGCTCATAGCGGGAGGGTAACGGGGAGCTCCTACGAGCAGTACTTC.

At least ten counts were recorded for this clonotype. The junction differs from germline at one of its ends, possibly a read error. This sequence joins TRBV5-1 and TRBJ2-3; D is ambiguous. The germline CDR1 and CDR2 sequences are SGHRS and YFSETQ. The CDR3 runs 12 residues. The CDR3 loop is CASRLAADTQYF. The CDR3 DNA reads TGCGCCAGCAGATTGGCGGCAGATACGCAGTATTTT.

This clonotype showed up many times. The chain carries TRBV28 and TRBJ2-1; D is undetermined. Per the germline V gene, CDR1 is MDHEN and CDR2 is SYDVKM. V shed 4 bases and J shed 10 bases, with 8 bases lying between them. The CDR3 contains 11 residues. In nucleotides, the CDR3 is TGTGCCAGCAGTTCTACGCGGGAGCAGTTCTTC. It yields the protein CASSSTREQFF.

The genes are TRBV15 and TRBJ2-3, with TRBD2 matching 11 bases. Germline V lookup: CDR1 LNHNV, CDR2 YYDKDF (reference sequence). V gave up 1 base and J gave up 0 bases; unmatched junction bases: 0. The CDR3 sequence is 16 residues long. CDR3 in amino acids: CATSRGTSGSTDTQYF. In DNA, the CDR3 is TGTGCCACCAGCAGAGGGACTAGCGGGAGCACAGATACGCAGTATTTT.